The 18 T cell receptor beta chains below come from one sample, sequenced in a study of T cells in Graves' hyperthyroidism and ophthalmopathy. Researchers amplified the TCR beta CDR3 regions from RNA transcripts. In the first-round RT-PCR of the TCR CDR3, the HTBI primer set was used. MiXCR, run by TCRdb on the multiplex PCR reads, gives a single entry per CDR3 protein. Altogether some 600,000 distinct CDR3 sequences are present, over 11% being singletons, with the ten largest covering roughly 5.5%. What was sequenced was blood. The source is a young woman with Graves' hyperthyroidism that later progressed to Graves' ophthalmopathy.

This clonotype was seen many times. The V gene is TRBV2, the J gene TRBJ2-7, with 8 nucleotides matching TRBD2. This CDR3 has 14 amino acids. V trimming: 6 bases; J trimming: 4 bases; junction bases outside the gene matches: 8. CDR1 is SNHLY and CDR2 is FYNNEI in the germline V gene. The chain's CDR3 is CASSLRGLGYEQYF. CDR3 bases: TGTGCCAGCAGCCTCAGGGGACTAGGGTACGAGCAGTACTTC.

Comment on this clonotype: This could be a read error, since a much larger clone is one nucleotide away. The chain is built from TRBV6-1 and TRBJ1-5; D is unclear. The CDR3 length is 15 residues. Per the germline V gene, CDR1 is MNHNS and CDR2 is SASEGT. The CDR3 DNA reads TGTGCCAGCAGTGAAGTCCACAATCCCAATCAGCCCCGGCATTTT. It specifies CASSEVHNPNQPRHF.

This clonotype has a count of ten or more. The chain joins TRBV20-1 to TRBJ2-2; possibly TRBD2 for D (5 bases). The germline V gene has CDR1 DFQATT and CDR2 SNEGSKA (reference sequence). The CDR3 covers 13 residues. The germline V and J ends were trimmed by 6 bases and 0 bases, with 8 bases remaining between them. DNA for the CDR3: TGCAGTGCGGGAGACGCGAACACCGGGGAGCTGTTTTTT. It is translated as CSAGDANTGELFF.

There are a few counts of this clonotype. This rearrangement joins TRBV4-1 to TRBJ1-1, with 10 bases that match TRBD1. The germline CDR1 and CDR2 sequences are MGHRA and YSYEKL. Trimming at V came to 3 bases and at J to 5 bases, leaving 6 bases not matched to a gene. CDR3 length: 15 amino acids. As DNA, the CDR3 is TGCGCCAGCAGCCACGGGGACAGGGGTCGTACTGAAGCTTTCTTT. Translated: CASSHGDRGRTEAFF.

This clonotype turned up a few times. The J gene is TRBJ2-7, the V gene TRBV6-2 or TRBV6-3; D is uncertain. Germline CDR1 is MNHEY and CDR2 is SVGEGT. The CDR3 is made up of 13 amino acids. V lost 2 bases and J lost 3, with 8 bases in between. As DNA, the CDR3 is TGTGCCAGCAGTTACCTCGCGGTCTACGAGCAGTACTTC. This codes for CASSYLAVYEQYF.

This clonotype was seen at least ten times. CDR3: CSARGDRNSYNEQFF. In DNA, the CDR3 is TGCAGTGCTAGAGGGGACAGGAACTCCTACAATGAGCAGTTCTTC. The chain recombines TRBV20-1 with TRBJ2-1; TRBD1 aligns across 8 bases. Germline values: CDR1 DFQATT, CDR2 SNEGSKA (reference sequence). V lost 1 base, J lost 0 bases, and 2 bases stayed unmatched. The CDR3 is made up of 15 amino acids.

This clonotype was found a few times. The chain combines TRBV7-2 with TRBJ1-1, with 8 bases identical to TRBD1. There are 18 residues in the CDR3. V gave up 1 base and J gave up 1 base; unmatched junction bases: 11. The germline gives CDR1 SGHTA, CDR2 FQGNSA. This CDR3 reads CASSLVSGGVGGNTEAFF. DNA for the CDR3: TGTGCCAGCAGCTTAGTATCAGGGGGCGTAGGGGGGAACACTGAAGCTTTCTTT. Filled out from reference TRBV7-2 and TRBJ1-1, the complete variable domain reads GAGVSQSPSNKVTEKGKDVELRCDPISGHTALYWYRQSLGQGLEFLIYFQGNSAPDKSGLPSDRFSAERTGGSVSTLTIQRTQQEDSAVYLCASSLVSGGVGGNTEAFFGQGTRLTVV.

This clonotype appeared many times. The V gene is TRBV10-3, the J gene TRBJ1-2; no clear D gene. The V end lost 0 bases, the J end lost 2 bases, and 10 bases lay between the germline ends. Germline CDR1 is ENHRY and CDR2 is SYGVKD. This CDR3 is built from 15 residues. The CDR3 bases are TGTGCCATCAGTGAGTCGGCCGGAACCAACTATGGCTACACCTTC. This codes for CAISESAGTNYGYTF.

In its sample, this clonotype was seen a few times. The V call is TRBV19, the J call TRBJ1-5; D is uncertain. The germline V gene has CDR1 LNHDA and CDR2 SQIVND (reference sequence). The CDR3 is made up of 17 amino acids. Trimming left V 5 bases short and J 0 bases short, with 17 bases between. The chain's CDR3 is CASSPTPATDSNQPQHF. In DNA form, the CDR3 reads TGTGCCAGTAGTCCAACGCCGGCAACCGATAGCAATCAGCCCCAGCATTTT.

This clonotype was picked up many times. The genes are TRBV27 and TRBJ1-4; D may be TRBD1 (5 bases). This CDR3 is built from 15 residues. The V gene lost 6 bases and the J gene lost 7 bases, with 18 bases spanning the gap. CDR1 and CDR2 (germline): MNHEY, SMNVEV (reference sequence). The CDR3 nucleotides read TGTGCCAGCAGAGGTCCGGGGGTAGGGACTGAAAAACTGTTTTTT. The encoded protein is CASRGPGVGTEKLFF.

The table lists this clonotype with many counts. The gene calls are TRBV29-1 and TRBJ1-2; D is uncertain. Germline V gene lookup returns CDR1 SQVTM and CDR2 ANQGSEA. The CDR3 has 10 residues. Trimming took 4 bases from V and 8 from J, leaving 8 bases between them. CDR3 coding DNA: TGCAGCGTTGCTGATGGCGGCTACACCTTC. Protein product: CSVADGGYTF.

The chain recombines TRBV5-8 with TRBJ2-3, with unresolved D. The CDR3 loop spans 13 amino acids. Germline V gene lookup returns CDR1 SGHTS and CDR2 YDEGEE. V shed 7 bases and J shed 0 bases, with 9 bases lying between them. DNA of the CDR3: TGTGCCAGCTTGCAGTCCAGCACAGATACGCAGTATTTT. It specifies CASLQSSTDTQYF.

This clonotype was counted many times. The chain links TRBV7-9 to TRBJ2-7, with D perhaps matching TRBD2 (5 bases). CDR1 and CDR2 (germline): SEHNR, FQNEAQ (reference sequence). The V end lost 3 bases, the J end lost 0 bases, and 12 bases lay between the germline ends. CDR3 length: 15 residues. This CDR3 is CASSLSGTYSYEQYF. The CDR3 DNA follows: TGTGCCAGCAGCTTGAGCGGTACCTACTCCTACGAGCAGTACTTC.

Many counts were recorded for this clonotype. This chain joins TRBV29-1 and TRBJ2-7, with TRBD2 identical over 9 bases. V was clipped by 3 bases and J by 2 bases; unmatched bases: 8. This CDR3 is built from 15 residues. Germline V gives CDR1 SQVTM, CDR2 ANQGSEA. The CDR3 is CSVDSASSGTYEQYF. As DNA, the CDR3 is TGCAGCGTTGATTCAGCTTCTAGCGGGACCTACGAGCAGTACTTC.

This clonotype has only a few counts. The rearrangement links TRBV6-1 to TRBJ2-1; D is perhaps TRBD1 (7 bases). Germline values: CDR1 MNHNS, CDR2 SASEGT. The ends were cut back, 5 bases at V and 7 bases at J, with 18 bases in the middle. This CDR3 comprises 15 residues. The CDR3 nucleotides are TGTGCCAGCAGTTACGCGGCAGGGGGGTGGAATGAGCAGTTCTTC. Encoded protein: CASSYAAGGWNEQFF.

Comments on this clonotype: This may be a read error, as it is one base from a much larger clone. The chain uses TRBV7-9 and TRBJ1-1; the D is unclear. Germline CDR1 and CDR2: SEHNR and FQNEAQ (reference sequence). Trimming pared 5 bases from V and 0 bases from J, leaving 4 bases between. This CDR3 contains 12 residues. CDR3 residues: CASSNMNTEAFF. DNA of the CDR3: TGTGCCAGCAGCAATATGAACACTGAAGCTTTCTTT.

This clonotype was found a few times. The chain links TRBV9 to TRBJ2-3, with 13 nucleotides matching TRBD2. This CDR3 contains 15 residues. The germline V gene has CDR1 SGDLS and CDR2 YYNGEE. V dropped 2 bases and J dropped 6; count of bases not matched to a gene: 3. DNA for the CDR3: TGTGCCAGCAGCGTTAAGACTAGCGGGGGGGATACGCAGTATTTT. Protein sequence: CASSVKTSGGDTQYF.

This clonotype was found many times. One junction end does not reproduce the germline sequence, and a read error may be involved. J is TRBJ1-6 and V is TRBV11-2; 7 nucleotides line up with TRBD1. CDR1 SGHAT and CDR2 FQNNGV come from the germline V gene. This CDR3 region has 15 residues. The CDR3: CASSLEGGVWSPLHF. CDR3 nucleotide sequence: TGTGCCAGCAGTTTAGAAGGGGGCGTGTGGTCACCCCTCCACTTT.